The 8 T cell receptor beta chains presented below share a single source sample, sequenced in a study of radiation and T cells in renal cell carcinoma. Clones were sequenced by immunoSEQ multiplex PCR, and TCRdb holds only the in-frame ones, with some missing. The table records around 74,000 clones, 70% to 90% of them present only once. As to time point: blood 4 weeks post-SBRT, at nephrectomy. Treatment noted: 15 Gy SBRT to primary tumor, nephrectomy 4 weeks later. The sample here was blood, taken from a patient whose treatment included radiotherapy and nephrectomy. The receptors here all came from a woman aged 60 to 75 with renal cell carcinoma.

This sequence joins TRBV4-3 and TRBJ2-2, with D perhaps being TRBD1 or TRBD2 (6 bases each). The ends were cut back, 0 bases at V and 5 bases at J, with 19 bases in the middle. There are 18 residues in the CDR3. Per the germline V gene, CDR1 is LGHNA and CDR2 is YSLEER. The CDR3 bases are TGCGCCAGCAGCCAAGACATTACCGGGGGCGTAGGGACCGGGGAGCTGTTTTTT. This sequence encodes CASSQDITGGVGTGELFF.

The chain carries TRBV6-7 and TRBJ2-7, with D possibly being TRBD1 (6 bases). TRBV6-7 is treated as an ORF (open reading frame) with a function not yet certain. V lost 2 bases, J lost 6 bases, and 11 bases lay in between. The CDR3 contains 13 residues. Here the CDR3 reads CASSYLSGVEQYF. The CDR3, as DNA: TGTGCCAGCAGTTACCTATCAGGGGTCGAGCAGTACTTC.

V and J are TRBV9 and TRBJ2-2, with 10 bases lining up with TRBD2. V shed 0 bases, J shed 4 bases, and the junction held 3 bases outside the gene matches. The CDR3 has 16 residues. Germline V gives CDR1 SGDLS, CDR2 YYNGEE. CDR3 amino acids: CASSVESGRVTGELFF. The CDR3 nucleotides read TGTGCCAGCAGCGTAGAGAGCGGGAGGGTCACCGGGGAGCTGTTTTTT.

CDR3 sequence reads: CASSMGLYEQFF. CDR3 bases: TGTGCCAGCAGCATGGGACTTTATGAGCAGTTCTTC. The chain joins TRBV9 to TRBJ2-1; D is possibly TRBD2 (6 bases). The germline V gene has CDR1 SGDLS and CDR2 YYNGEE. V was shortened by 4 bases and J by 8 bases, with 10 bases between the two germline ends. This CDR3 has 12 amino acids. The full variable domain, in which reference TRBV9 and TRBJ2-1 provide the parts outside the CDR3, is DSGVTQTPKHLITATGQRVTLRCSPRSGDLSVYWYQQSLDQGLQFLIQYYNGEERAKGNILERFSAQQFPDLHSELNLSSLELGDSALYFCASSMGLYEQFFGPGTRLTVL.

In its sample, this clone was seen a few times. This chain connects TRBV7-6 to TRBJ2-7; 10 nucleotides agree with TRBD2. The length of the CDR3 is 15 residues. In germline, CDR1 is SGHVS, CDR2 FNYEAQ. The junction had 6 bases not matched to a gene; V was cut back by 4 bases and J by 3 bases. The CDR3 here is CASSSRTSGLYEQYF. The CDR3 coding sequence is TGTGCCAGCAGCTCGCGGACTAGCGGCCTCTACGAGCAGTACTTC.

The V call is TRBV29-1, the J call TRBJ2-1; 7 nucleotides match TRBD2. Germline values: CDR1 SQVTM, CDR2 ANQGSEA. This CDR3 comprises 13 residues. With V trimmed by 1 base and J by 6 bases, 3 bases remained unmatched. CDR3 DNA sequence: TGCAGCGTTGAAGGCGGGAGATTCAATGAGCAGTTCTTC. The encoded protein is CSVEGGRFNEQFF.

This chain joins TRBV27 and TRBJ1-1; TRBD1 is a possible D gene (5 bases). The CDR3 has 14 amino acids. CDR1 is MNHEY, CDR2 SMNVEV, per germline (reference sequence). Trimming removed 2 bases from V and 7 bases from J, with 14 bases in between. CDR3 coding DNA: TGTGCCAGCAGTTTAATTAGGGGCGGTAATGAAGCTTTCTTT. This codes for CASSLIRGGNEAFF.

The V call is TRBV6-1, the J call TRBJ2-7; no reliable D call. The CDR3 is made up of 13 amino acids. The germline V gene encodes CDR1 MNHNS and CDR2 SASEGT. Deletions cut 10 bases from V and 4 bases from J, with 17 bases between. This CDR3 reads CATSEVPGYEQYF. CDR3 sequence (DNA): TGTGCCACCTCGGAAGTCCCCGGGTACGAGCAGTACTTC.